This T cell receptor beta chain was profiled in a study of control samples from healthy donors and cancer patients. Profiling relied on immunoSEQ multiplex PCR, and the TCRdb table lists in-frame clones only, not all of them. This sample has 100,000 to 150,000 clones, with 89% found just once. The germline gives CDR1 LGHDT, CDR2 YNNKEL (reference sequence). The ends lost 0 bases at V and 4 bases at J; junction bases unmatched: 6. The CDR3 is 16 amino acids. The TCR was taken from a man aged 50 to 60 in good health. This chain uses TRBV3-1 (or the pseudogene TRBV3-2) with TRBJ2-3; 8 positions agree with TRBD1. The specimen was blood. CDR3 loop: CASSQDVAGGSDTQYF. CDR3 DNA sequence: TGTGCCAGCAGCCAAGATGTGGCAGGGGGCTCAGATACGCAGTATTTT.